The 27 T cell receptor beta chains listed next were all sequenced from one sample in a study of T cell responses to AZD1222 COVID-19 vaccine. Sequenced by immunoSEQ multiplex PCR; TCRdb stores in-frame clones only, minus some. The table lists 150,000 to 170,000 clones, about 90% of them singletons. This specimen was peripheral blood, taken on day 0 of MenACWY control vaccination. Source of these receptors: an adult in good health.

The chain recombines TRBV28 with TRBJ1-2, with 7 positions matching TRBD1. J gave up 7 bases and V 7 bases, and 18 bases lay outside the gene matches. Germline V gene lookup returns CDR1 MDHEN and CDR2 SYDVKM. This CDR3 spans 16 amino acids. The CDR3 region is CASTVNRGGEHSGYTF. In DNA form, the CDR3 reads TGTGCCAGCACCGTTAACAGGGGCGGCGAGCATAGTGGCTACACCTTC.

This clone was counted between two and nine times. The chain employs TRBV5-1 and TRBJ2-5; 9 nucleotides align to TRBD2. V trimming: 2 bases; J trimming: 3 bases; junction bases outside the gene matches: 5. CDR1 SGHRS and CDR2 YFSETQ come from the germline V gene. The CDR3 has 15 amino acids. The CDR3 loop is CASSFGASGEETQYF. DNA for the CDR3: TGCGCCAGCAGCTTTGGGGCTAGCGGGGAAGAGACCCAGTACTTC. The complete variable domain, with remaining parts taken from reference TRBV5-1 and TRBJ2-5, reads KAGVTQTPRYLIKTRGQQVTLSCSPISGHRSVSWYQQTPGQGLQFLFEYFSETQRNKGNFPGRFSGRQFSNSRSEMNVSTLELGDSALYLCASSFGASGEETQYFGPGTRLLVL.

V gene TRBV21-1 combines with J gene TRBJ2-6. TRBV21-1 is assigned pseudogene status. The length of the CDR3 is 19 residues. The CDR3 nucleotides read TGTGCCAGCAGCGGACCTTTGTGTCAAGGGTTTGCTGGGGCCAACGTCCTGACTTTC. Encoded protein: CASSGPLCQGFAGANVLTF.

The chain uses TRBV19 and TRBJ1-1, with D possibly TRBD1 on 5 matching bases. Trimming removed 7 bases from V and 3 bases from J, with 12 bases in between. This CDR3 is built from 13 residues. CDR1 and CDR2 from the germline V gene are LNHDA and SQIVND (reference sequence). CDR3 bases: TGTGCCAGTAACCGGGACGGGGACACTGAAGCTTTCTTT. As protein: CASNRDGDTEAFF.

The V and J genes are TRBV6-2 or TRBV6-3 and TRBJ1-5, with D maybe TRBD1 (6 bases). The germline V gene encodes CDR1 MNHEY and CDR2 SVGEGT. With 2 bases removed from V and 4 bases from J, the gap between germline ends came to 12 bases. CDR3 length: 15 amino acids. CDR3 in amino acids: CASSYVQGGNQPQHF. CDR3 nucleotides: TGTGCCAGCAGTTACGTACAGGGTGGGAATCAGCCCCAGCATTTT.

CDR3 amino acids: CASSPLPGAKNTEAFF. The CDR3 bases are TGTGCCAGCTCACCACTGCCAGGGGCCAAGAACACTGAAGCTTTCTTT. The chain combines TRBV18 with TRBJ1-1, with D possibly matching TRBD1 (6 bases). Per the germline V gene, CDR1 is KGHSH and CDR2 is LQKENI. The V and J ends lost 1 base and 1 base respectively, with 13 bases between them. This CDR3 comprises 16 residues.

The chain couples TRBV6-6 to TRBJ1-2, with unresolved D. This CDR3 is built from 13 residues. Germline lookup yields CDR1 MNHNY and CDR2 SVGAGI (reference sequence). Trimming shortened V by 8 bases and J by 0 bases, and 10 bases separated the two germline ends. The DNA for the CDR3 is TGTGCCAGCTCCCTGGATCCTAACTATGGCTACACCTTC. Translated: CASSLDPNYGYTF.

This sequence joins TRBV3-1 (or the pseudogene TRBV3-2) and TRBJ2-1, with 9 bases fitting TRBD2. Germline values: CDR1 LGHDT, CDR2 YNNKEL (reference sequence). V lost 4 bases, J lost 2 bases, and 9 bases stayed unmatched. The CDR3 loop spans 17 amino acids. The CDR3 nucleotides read TGTGCCAGCAGCCCATGGTTCCTAGCGGGACCCTACAATGAGCAGTTCTTC. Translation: CASSPWFLAGPYNEQFF.

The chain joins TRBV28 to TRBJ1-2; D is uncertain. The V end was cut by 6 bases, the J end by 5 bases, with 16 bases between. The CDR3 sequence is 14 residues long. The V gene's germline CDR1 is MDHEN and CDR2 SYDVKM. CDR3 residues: CASSPLSGRYGYTF. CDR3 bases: TGTGCCAGCAGCCCCCTTTCGGGGAGGTATGGCTACACCTTC.

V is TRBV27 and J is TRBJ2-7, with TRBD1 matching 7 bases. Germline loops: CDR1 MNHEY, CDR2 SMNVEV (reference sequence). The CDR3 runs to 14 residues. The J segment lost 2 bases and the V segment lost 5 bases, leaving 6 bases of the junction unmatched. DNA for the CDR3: TGTGCCAGCAGTCCCACCGGGACAGCCTACGAGCAGTACGTC. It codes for CASSPTGTAYEQYV.

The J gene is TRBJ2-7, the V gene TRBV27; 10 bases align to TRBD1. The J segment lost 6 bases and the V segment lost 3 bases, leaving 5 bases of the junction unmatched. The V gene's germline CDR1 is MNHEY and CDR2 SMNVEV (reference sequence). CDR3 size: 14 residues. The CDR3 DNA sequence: TGTGCCAGCAGTTTTGGGACAGGGGTTGGCGAGCAGTACTTC. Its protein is CASSFGTGVGEQYF.

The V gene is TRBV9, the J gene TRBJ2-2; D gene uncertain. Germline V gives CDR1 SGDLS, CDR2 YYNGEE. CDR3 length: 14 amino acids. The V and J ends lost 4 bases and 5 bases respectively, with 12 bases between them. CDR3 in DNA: TGTGCCAGCAGCACCTTTTCTGCGACCGGGGAGCTGTTTTTT. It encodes CASSTFSATGELFF.

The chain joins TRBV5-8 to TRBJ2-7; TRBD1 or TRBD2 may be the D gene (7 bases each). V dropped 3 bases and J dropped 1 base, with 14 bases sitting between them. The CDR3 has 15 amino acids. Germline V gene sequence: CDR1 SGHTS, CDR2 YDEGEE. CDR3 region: CASSYVQGGSYEQYV. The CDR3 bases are TGTGCCAGCAGCTACGTCCAGGGGGGGTCCTACGAGCAGTACGTC.

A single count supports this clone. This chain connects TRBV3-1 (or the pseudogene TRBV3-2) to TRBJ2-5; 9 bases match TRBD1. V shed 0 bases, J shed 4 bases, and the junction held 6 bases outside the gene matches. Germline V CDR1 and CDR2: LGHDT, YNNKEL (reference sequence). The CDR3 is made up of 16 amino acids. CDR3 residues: CASSQERTGVGETQYF. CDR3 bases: TGTGCCAGCAGCCAAGAACGGACAGGGGTGGGAGAGACCCAGTACTTC.

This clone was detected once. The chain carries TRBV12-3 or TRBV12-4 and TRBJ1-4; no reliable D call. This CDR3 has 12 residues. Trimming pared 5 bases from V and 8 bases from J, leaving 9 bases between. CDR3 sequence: CASSNVWEKLFF. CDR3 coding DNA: TGTGCCAGCAGTAACGTGTGGGAAAAACTGTTTTTT.

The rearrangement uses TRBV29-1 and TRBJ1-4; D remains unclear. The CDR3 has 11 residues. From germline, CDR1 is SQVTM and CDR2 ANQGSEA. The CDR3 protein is CGHSSGEKLFF. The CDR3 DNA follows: TGCGGCCACAGCAGTGGTGAAAAACTGTTTTTT.

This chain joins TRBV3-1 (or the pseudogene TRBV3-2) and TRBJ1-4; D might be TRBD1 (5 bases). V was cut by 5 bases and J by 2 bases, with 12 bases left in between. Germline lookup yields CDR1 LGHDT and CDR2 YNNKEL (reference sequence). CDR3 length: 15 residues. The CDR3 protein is CASSAPDSTNEKLFF. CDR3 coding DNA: TGTGCCAGCAGCGCTCCCGACAGTACTAATGAAAAACTGTTTTTT.

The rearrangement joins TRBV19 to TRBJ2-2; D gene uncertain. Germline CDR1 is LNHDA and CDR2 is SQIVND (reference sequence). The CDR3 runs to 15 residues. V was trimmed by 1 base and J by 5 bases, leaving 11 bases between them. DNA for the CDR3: TGTGCCAGTAGTATAGGAGATTGGGTAACCGGGGAGCTGTTTTTT. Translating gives CASSIGDWVTGELFF.

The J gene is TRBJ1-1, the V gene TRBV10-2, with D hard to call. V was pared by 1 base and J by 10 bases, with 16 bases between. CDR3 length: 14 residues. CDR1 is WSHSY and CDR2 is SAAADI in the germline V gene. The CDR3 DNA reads TGCGCCAGCAGTGAGTATCAGGAGGCGTACAGAGCTTTCTTT. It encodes CASSEYQEAYRAFF.

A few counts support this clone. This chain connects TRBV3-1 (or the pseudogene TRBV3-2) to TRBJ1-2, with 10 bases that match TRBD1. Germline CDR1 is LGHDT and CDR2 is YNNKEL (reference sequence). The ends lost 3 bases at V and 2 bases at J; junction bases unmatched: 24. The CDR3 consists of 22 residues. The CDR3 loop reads CASSHIRSGQGMNRKSNYGYTF. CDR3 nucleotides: TGTGCCAGCAGCCATATAAGATCGGGACAGGGGATGAATAGAAAAAGCAACTATGGCTACACCTTC.

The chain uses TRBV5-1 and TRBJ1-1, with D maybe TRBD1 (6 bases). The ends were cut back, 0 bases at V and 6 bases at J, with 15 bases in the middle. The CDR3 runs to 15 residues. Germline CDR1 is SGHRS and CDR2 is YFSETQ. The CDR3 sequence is CASSLEGPRGAEAFF. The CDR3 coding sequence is TGCGCCAGCAGCTTGGAGGGCCCGAGGGGGGCTGAAGCTTTCTTT.

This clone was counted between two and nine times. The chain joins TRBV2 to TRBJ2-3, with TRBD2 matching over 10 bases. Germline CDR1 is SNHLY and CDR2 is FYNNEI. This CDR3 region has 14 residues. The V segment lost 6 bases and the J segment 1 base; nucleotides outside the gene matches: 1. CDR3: CASSGTSGTDTQYF. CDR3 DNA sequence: TGTGCCAGCAGCGGGACTAGCGGCACAGATACGCAGTATTTT. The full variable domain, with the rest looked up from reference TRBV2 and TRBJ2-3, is EPEVTQTPSHQVTQMGQEVILRCVPISNHLYFYWYRQILGQKVEFLVSFYNNEISEKSEIFDDQFSVERPDGSNFTLKIRSTKLEDSAMYFCASSGTSGTDTQYFGPGTRLTVL.

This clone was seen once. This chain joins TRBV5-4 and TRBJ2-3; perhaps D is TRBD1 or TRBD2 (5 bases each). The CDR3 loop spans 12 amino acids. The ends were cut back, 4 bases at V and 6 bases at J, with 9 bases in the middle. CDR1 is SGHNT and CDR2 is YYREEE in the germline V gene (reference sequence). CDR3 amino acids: CASSGGGDTQYF. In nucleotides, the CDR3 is TGTGCCAGCAGCGGTGGGGGTGATACGCAGTATTTT.

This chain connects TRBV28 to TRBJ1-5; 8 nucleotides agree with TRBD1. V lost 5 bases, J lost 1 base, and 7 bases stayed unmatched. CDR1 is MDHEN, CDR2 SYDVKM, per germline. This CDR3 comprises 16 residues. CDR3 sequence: CASSPIRTGSNQPQHF. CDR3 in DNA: TGTGCCAGCAGTCCCATTAGGACAGGGAGCAATCAGCCCCAGCATTTT.

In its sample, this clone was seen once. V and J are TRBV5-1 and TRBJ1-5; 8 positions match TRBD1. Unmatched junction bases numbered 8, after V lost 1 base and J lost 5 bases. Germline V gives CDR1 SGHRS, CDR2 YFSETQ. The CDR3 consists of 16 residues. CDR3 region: CASSLTPGGTDQPQHF. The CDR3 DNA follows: TGCGCCAGCAGCTTGACGCCAGGGGGCACGGATCAGCCCCAGCATTTT.

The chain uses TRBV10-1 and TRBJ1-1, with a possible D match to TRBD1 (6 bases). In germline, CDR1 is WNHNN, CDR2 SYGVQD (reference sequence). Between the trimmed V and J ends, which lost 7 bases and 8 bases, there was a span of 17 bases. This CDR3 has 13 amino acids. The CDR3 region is CASKFGTRGEAFF. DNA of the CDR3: TGCGCCAGCAAATTTGGGACAAGGGGGGAAGCTTTCTTT.

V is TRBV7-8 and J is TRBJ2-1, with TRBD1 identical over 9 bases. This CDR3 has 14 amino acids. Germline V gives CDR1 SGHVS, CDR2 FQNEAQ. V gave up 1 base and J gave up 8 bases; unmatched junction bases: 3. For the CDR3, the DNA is TGTGCCAGCAGCTTAGGGACAGGGGAGGATGAGCAGTTCTTC. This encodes CASSLGTGEDEQFF.